These T cell receptor beta chains were read from a single sample in a study of shared clonotypes between healthy human individuals. Sequencing used immunoSEQ multiplex PCR; TCRdb keeps in-frame clones, though not all of them. Of some 500,000 clones in the sample, 79% were seen once. Sample: PBMCs. These receptors all stem from a woman aged 40 to 50 in good health. Some clones in this sample may be carry-over from other donors' samples. Each CDR3 is given with its conserved first and last residue. Fields, in order: D gene, J gene, clone size, V gene, CDR3 protein, CDR3 DNA. The D gene is left open where the match is weak. Clone sizes are given selectively: once, few, many, or a class where the clone is expanded.

TRBD2 | TRBJ2-3 | once | TRBV7-9 | CASSLGLAGLGTDTQYF | TGTGCCAGCAGCTTAGGACTAGCGGGCCTGGGTACAGATACGCAGTATTTT
. | TRBJ1-2 | . | TRBV7-8 | CASSPMPRGNYGYTF | TGTGCCAGCAGCCCCATGCCCCGGGGCAACTATGGCTACACCTTC
. | TRBJ2-7 | . | TRBV19 | CASSIESGRLSYEQYF | TGTGCCAGTAGTATTGAGTCGGGCAGACTATCCTACGAGCAGTACTTC
. | TRBJ1-4 | . | TRBV5-1 | CASSLVQATNEKLFF | TGCGCCAGCAGCTTGGTTCAGGCAACTAATGAAAAACTGTTTTTT
. | TRBJ1-1 | . | TRBV19 | CASTTLGTPNTEAFF | TGTGCCAGTACCACCCTCGGGACTCCCAACACTGAAGCTTTCTTT
. | TRBJ2-6 | once | TRBV28 | CASSLAGSGANVLTF | TGTGCCAGCAGTTTGGCGGGTTCTGGGGCCAACGTCCTGACTTTC
. | TRBJ2-4 | . | TRBV28 | CASKGGPDENIQYF | TGTGCCAGCAAAGGGGGGCCAGATGAAAACATTCAGTACTTC
. | TRBJ2-1 | . | TRBV19 | CASKQNLWYNEQFF | TGTGCCAGTAAGCAGAATCTGTGGTACAATGAGCAGTTCTTC
. | TRBJ2-6 | . | TRBV25-1 | CASSDRAGANVLTF | TGTGCCAGCAGTGACAGGGCTGGGGCCAACGTCCTGACTTTC
. | TRBJ2-7 | few | TRBV11-2 | CASSLDLRAYEQYF | TGTGCCAGCAGCTTAGATCTCAGGGCCTACGAGCAGTACTTC
. | TRBJ2-3 | . | TRBV4-2 | CASSQVGRPDTQYF | TGTGCCAGCAGCCAAGTTGGCCGGCCAGATACGCAGTATTTT
TRBD1 | TRBJ2-7 | . | TRBV27 | CASRDRGWGETYEQYF | TGTGCCAGCAGGGACAGGGGGTGGGGGGAAACCTACGAGCAGTACTTC
TRBD1 | TRBJ1-5 | . | TRBV9 | CASSLGGTPGPQHF | TGTGCCAGCAGCCTAGGGGGCACGCCAGGGCCCCAGCATTTT
. | TRBJ2-1 | . | TRBV27 | CASSFLSGIGGNEQFF | TGTGCCAGCAGTTTTTTAAGCGGGATAGGGGGCAATGAGCAGTTCTTC
. | TRBJ1-2 | few | TRBV6-5 | CASSLGGDYGYTF | TGTGCCAGCAGTTTGGGAGGGGACTATGGCTACACCTTC
TRBD2 | TRBJ2-3 | . | TRBV28 | CASRSGMADTQYF | TGTGCCAGCCGTAGCGGGATGGCAGATACGCAGTATTTT
TRBD2 | TRBJ2-2 | . | TRBV7-9 | CASSSGTSGAAGELFF | TGTGCCAGCAGCTCCGGGACTAGCGGGGCCGCCGGGGAGCTGTTTTTT
. | TRBJ2-1 | . | TRBV21-1 | CASSKARDRGLDEQFF | TGTGCCAGCAGCAAAGCGCGGGACAGGGGGCTCGATGAGCAGTTCTTC
. | TRBJ2-1 | . | TRBV28 | CASSLGGGRSEQFF | TGTGCCAGCAGTTTGGGGGGCGGGAGAAGTGAGCAGTTCTTC
TRBD1 | TRBJ2-7 | few | TRBV9 | CASPLLRTGVPSGPYEQYF | TGTGCCAGCCCACTCCTAAGGACAGGGGTTCCGAGCGGCCCCTACGAGCAGTACTTC
. | TRBJ1-4 | . | TRBV11-2 | CASSLGGREKLFF | TGTGCCAGCAGCTTGGGGGGCCGGGAAAAACTGTTTTTT
. | TRBJ2-2 | once | TRBV7-2 | CASSLYYTGELFF | TGTGCCAGCAGCTTATACTACACCGGGGAGCTGTTTTTT
. | TRBJ2-3 | . | TRBV7-6 | CASSPFPITDTQYF | TGTGCCAGCAGCCCTTTTCCCATCACAGATACGCAGTATTTT
. | TRBJ2-5 | . | TRBV11-2 | CASSLDRGSGETQYF | TGTGCCAGCAGCTTAGATCGAGGGTCTGGGGAGACCCAGTACTTC
. | TRBJ2-2 | . | TRBV25-1 | CASSERGSTGELFF | TGTGCCAGCAGTGAGAGGGGGAGCACCGGGGAGCTGTTTTTT
. | TRBJ2-2 | . | TRBV5-1 | CASSFSGDTGELFF | TGCGCCAGCAGCTTCTCCGGGGACACCGGGGAGCTGTTTTTT
. | TRBJ1-5 | . | TRBV19 | CASRFPGPSNQPQHF | TGTGCCAGCCGCTTCCCAGGGCCCAGCAATCAGCCCCAGCATTTT
. | TRBJ1-1 | . | TRBV7-9 | CASSLAAGLWTEAFF | TGTGCCAGCAGCTTAGCGGCGGGACTTTGGACTGAAGCTTTCTTT
TRBD2 | TRBJ2-3 | . | TRBV5-4 | CASSFGGRGADTQYF | TGTGCCAGCAGCTTTGGCGGGAGAGGCGCAGATACGCAGTATTTT
. | TRBJ2-3 | . | TRBV7-2 | CASRLGGGSTDTQYF | TGTGCCAGCAGACTAGGCGGGGGCAGCACAGATACGCAGTATTTT
. | TRBJ2-5 | once | TRBV6-6 | CASSYSGGGYQETQYF | TGTGCCAGCAGTTACTCCGGTGGGGGGTACCAAGAGACCCAGTACTTC
TRBD2 | TRBJ2-5 | . | TRBV30 | CAWRRLAGQETQYF | TGTGCCTGGAGGAGACTAGCGGGGCAAGAGACCCAGTACTTC
. | TRBJ2-1 | . | TRBV21-1 | CASTVTRGAVKLDNEQFF | TGTGCCAGCACCGTCACAAGGGGGGCCGTAAAACTGGACAATGAGCAGTTCTTC
. | TRBJ2-2 | . | TRBV7-3 | CASSLGRHSTGELFF | TGTGCCAGCAGCTTAGGCAGGCACTCCACCGGGGAGCTGTTTTTT
. | TRBJ2-5 | . | TRBV5-4 | CASSSSGGGETQYF | TGTGCCAGCAGCTCCTCGGGCGGCGGGGAGACCCAGTACTTC
. | TRBJ2-7 | . | TRBV18 | CASSPSPANPEQYF | TGTGCCAGCTCACCCTCCCCCGCCAACCCCGAGCAGTACTTC
. | TRBJ2-2 | once | TRBV4-3 | CASSQESPTGELFF | TGCGCCAGCAGCCAAGAAAGTCCCACCGGGGAGCTGTTTTTT
. | TRBJ2-3 | . | TRBV7-2 | CASSSNWPDTQYF | TGTGCCAGCAGCTCCAACTGGCCAGATACGCAGTATTTT
. | TRBJ1-2 | . | TRBV2 | CASSEQGISYGYTF | TGTGCCAGCAGTGAACAGGGCATCTCCTATGGCTACACCTTC
. | TRBJ2-1 | many | TRBV27 | CASSTQGNEQFF | TGTGCCAGCAGTACGCAGGGGAATGAGCAGTTCTTC
. | TRBJ2-7 | . | TRBV28 | CASSSPRGTYSYEQYF | TGTGCCAGCAGTTCCCCCCGGGGGACGTATTCCTACGAGCAGTACTTC
TRBD2 | TRBJ2-7 | . | TRBV29-1 | CSALRETHEQYF | TGCAGCGCATTGCGGGAGACCCACGAGCAGTACTTC
TRBD1 | TRBJ1-1 | . | TRBV7-8 | CASSLGITGGRAEAFF | TGTGCCAGCAGCTTAGGGATTACAGGGGGTAGAGCTGAAGCTTTCTTT
. | TRBJ2-2 | . | TRBV7-3 | CASSYGRGRQLFF | TGTGCCAGCAGCTACGGGAGGGGGCGACAGCTGTTTTTT
TRBD1 | TRBJ2-7 | . | TRBV11-2 | CASSQGTGTYEQYF | TGTGCCAGCAGCCAGGGGACAGGGACCTACGAGCAGTACTTC
. | TRBJ2-7 | few | TRBV5-4 | CASSLGGTRDPYEQYF | TGTGCCAGCAGCTTGGGTGGGACACGAGACCCCTACGAGCAGTACTTC
. | TRBJ2-3 | . | TRBV9 | CASSVGTGEDTQYF | TGTGCCAGCAGCGTAGGTACAGGAGAAGATACGCAGTATTTT
. | TRBJ2-3 | . | TRBV7-9 | CASSLGWGTQYF | TGTGCCAGCAGCTTAGGGTGGGGTACGCAGTATTTT
. | TRBJ1-4 | . | TRBV21-1 | CASGDSLSTNEKLFF | TGTGCCAGCGGGGACAGCCTATCAACTAATGAAAAACTGTTTTTT
. | TRBJ2-2 | . | TRBV7-3 | CASSRNTARNTGELFF | TGTGCCAGCAGCCGGAACACTGCAAGAAACACCGGGGAGCTGTTTTTT
TRBD1 | TRBJ2-7 | . | TRBV6-1 | CASRIGTGYGEQYF | TGTGCCAGCAGGATCGGGACAGGGTATGGCGAGCAGTACTTC
TRBD1 | TRBJ2-1 | . | TRBV29-1 | CSVVRGTGDNEQFF | TGCAGCGTTGTCAGGGGGACAGGCGACAATGAGCAGTTCTTC
. | TRBJ1-3 | . | TRBV6-5 | CASSYSGWASTIYF | TGTGCCAGCAGTTACTCGGGGTGGGCCTCCACCATATATTTT